These T cell receptor beta chains were read from a single sample in a study of shared clonotypes between healthy human individuals. Measured with immunoSEQ multiplex PCR; TCRdb has only the in-frame clones, and not every one. The profile covers roughly 1,500,000 clones, with 95% to 99% appearing a single time and around 0.47% taken by the ten largest. The sample comprised naive CD4+ T cells sorted from blood. The source is a man aged 25 to 40 in good health. CDR3s include the opening cysteine and the closing phenylalanine or tryptophan. The order of the fields is CDR3 DNA, CDR3 protein, V gene, clone size, J gene, D gene, CDR3 length. The D gene is left open where the match is weak. Part of the rows lack a size; the others show once, few, many or a class for expanded clones.

CDR3 DNA: TGCGCCAGCAGCTCAAACGTAGCGGGAGATGAGCAGTTCTTC
CDR3 protein: CASSSNVAGDEQFF
V gene: TRBV5-1
clone size: once
J gene: TRBJ2-1
D gene: TRBD2
CDR3 length: 14

CDR3 DNA: TGTGCCACCAGCACCAGGACAAACCAGGGTCCCCAGCATTTT
CDR3 protein: CATSTRTNQGPQHF
V gene: TRBV15
clone size: -
J gene: TRBJ1-5
D gene: -
CDR3 length: 14

CDR3 DNA: TGTGCCAGTAGTATAGCGGGACAGGGGACCGGGGAGCTGTTTTTT
CDR3 protein: CASSIAGQGTGELFF
V gene: TRBV19
clone size: -
J gene: TRBJ2-2
D gene: TRBD1
CDR3 length: 15

CDR3 DNA: TGCGCCAGCAGCCAAGGTTTGGGCACCGGCTCTGGAAACACCATATATTTT
CDR3 protein: CASSQGLGTGSGNTIYF
V gene: TRBV4-3
clone size: -
J gene: TRBJ1-3
D gene: -
CDR3 length: 17

CDR3 DNA: TGTGCCAGCAGAACGGGACTAGCGTCCAATGAGCAGTTCTTC
CDR3 protein: CASRTGLASNEQFF
V gene: TRBV11-1
clone size: -
J gene: TRBJ2-1
D gene: TRBD2
CDR3 length: 14

CDR3 DNA: TGTGCCAGCAGCTCGACAGGGTTTGGAAACACCATATATTTT
CDR3 protein: CASSSTGFGNTIYF
V gene: TRBV7-2
clone size: -
J gene: TRBJ1-3
D gene: TRBD1
CDR3 length: 14

CDR3 DNA: TGTGCCATCAGTGCGGGGACAGCTAACACTGAAGCTTTCTTT
CDR3 protein: CAISAGTANTEAFF
V gene: TRBV10-3
clone size: -
J gene: TRBJ1-1
D gene: TRBD1
CDR3 length: 14

CDR3 DNA: TGCGCCAGCAGCCAATCGACAGAAATTAGCTCGACCCAGTACTTC
CDR3 protein: CASSQSTEISSTQYF
V gene: TRBV4-1
clone size: -
J gene: TRBJ2-5
D gene: -
CDR3 length: 15

CDR3 DNA: TGCGCCAGCAGCTTGGGACTAGCGGGAGGGCCGGGGGAGACCCAGTACTTC
CDR3 protein: CASSLGLAGGPGETQYF
V gene: TRBV5-1
clone size: -
J gene: TRBJ2-5
D gene: TRBD2
CDR3 length: 17

CDR3 DNA: TGTGCCTGGAGTGTATTAGAGACCCAGTACTTC
CDR3 protein: CAWSVLETQYF
V gene: TRBV30
clone size: -
J gene: TRBJ2-5
D gene: -
CDR3 length: 11

CDR3 DNA: TGCGCCAGCAGGGACCTGGGACTAGCGGGAGGGGACACCGGGGAGCTGTTTTTT
CDR3 protein: CASRDLGLAGGDTGELFF
V gene: TRBV4-1
clone size: -
J gene: TRBJ2-2
D gene: TRBD2
CDR3 length: 18

CDR3 DNA: TGTGCCAGCACAATCACAGAGAGGACCGGGGAGCTGTTTTTT
CDR3 protein: CASTITERTGELFF
V gene: TRBV28
clone size: -
J gene: TRBJ2-2
D gene: -
CDR3 length: 14

CDR3 DNA: TGTGCCAGCAGCTTTCACAACAGGGTTGCTAGTTCTGAAGCTTTCTTT
CDR3 protein: CASSFHNRVASSEAFF
V gene: TRBV13
clone size: -
J gene: TRBJ1-1
D gene: -
CDR3 length: 16

CDR3 DNA: TGTGCCAGCAGTTATACTAGCGGGAGCTCCTACGAGCAGTACTTC
CDR3 protein: CASSYTSGSSYEQYF
V gene: TRBV6-5
clone size: -
J gene: TRBJ2-7
D gene: TRBD2
CDR3 length: 15

CDR3 DNA: TGTGCCAGCAGCTTAGAGGCGACTTACTACAATGAGCAGTTCTTC
CDR3 protein: CASSLEATYYNEQFF
V gene: TRBV11-2
clone size: -
J gene: TRBJ2-1
D gene: -
CDR3 length: 15

CDR3 DNA: TGTGCCAGCAGCCCCACGAGGTCCGGGACAGGGTTGTATGGTGCTGGGGCCAACGTCCTGACTTTC
CDR3 protein: CASSPTRSGTGLYGAGANVLTF
V gene: TRBV14
clone size: -
J gene: TRBJ2-6
D gene: TRBD1
CDR3 length: 22

CDR3 DNA: TGTGCCAGCAGCGTAGACAGGGGGCGATCCTACAATGAGCAGTTCTTC
CDR3 protein: CASSVDRGRSYNEQFF
V gene: TRBV2
clone size: -
J gene: TRBJ2-1
D gene: TRBD1
CDR3 length: 16

CDR3 DNA: TGTGCCAGCAGTAGGACGGGGGTCGGCACAGATACGCAGTATTTT
CDR3 protein: CASSRTGVGTDTQYF
V gene: TRBV6-1
clone size: -
J gene: TRBJ2-3
D gene: -
CDR3 length: 15

CDR3 DNA: TGCGCCAGCAGCTACCTAGCGGGAATAGGGGAGACCCAGTACTTC
CDR3 protein: CASSYLAGIGETQYF
V gene: TRBV5-1
clone size: -
J gene: TRBJ2-5
D gene: TRBD2
CDR3 length: 15

CDR3 DNA: TGTGCCAGCAGTTCTGCGGGAGTCACCCGCACAGATACGCAGTATTTT
CDR3 protein: CASSSAGVTRTDTQYF
V gene: TRBV28
clone size: once
J gene: TRBJ2-3
D gene: TRBD2
CDR3 length: 16

CDR3 DNA: TGTGCCAGCAGCTTAGTGCCCGGGGCGGCCAGCTCCTACGAGCAGTACTTC
CDR3 protein: CASSLVPGAASSYEQYF
V gene: TRBV7-8
clone size: -
J gene: TRBJ2-7
D gene: -
CDR3 length: 17

CDR3 DNA: TGTGCCACCAGCAGAGATCAAACTAGCGCCTACGAGCAGTACTTC
CDR3 protein: CATSRDQTSAYEQYF
V gene: TRBV15
clone size: -
J gene: TRBJ2-7
D gene: TRBD2
CDR3 length: 15

CDR3 DNA: TGTGCCAGTAGTATGCTCACGGACTCTCGGGGCTCTGGGGCCAACGTCCTGACTTTC
CDR3 protein: CASSMLTDSRGSGANVLTF
V gene: TRBV19
clone size: -
J gene: TRBJ2-6
D gene: -
CDR3 length: 19

CDR3 DNA: TGCAGCGTACTATTAAGAAGCTCCTACAATGAGCAGTTCTTC
CDR3 protein: CSVLLRSSYNEQFF
V gene: TRBV29-1
clone size: once
J gene: TRBJ2-1
D gene: -
CDR3 length: 14

CDR3 DNA: TGTGCCAGCAGCTCGGGGCTGTGGTGGGAGGTATCCCAAGAGACCCAGTACTTC
CDR3 protein: CASSSGLWWEVSQETQYF
V gene: TRBV7-2
clone size: -
J gene: TRBJ2-5
D gene: -
CDR3 length: 18

CDR3 DNA: TGTGCCAGCAGTTTAACGTTCGGGCCAGCGGGAGGGCCAGATACGCAGTATTTT
CDR3 protein: CASSLTFGPAGGPDTQYF
V gene: TRBV28
clone size: -
J gene: TRBJ2-3
D gene: TRBD2
CDR3 length: 18

CDR3 DNA: TGTGCCAGCAGTTACTCCGGGACTAGCGGTCCGGAGCAGTACTTC
CDR3 protein: CASSYSGTSGPEQYF
V gene: TRBV6-6
clone size: -
J gene: TRBJ2-7
D gene: TRBD2
CDR3 length: 15

CDR3 DNA: TGTGCCAGCAGCTCGGCCCAATCTACTAGCGTCTCCTACGAGCAGTACTTC
CDR3 protein: CASSSAQSTSVSYEQYF
V gene: TRBV5-5
clone size: -
J gene: TRBJ2-7
D gene: TRBD2
CDR3 length: 17

CDR3 DNA: TGCGCCAGCAGTGAAAATCTGGGGGCGACCCAGTACTTC
CDR3 protein: CASSENLGATQYF
V gene: TRBV5-1
clone size: -
J gene: TRBJ2-5
D gene: -
CDR3 length: 13

CDR3 DNA: TGCAGTGCTAGATACGGGACAGGAGCTTTCTTT
CDR3 protein: CSARYGTGAFF
V gene: TRBV20-1
clone size: -
J gene: TRBJ1-1
D gene: TRBD1
CDR3 length: 11

CDR3 DNA: TGTGCCAGCAGACGCCGGGACAGCGACAACTATGGCTACACCTTC
CDR3 protein: CASRRRDSDNYGYTF
V gene: TRBV27
clone size: -
J gene: TRBJ1-2
D gene: TRBD1
CDR3 length: 15

CDR3 DNA: TGTGCCAGCTCACCAGTGCAGGTATTAGACGAGACCCAGTACTTC
CDR3 protein: CASSPVQVLDETQYF
V gene: TRBV18
clone size: -
J gene: TRBJ2-5
D gene: -
CDR3 length: 15

CDR3 DNA: TGTGCCAGTAGCCTCTCGACTAGCGGGAGAGGGGAGCAGTACTTC
CDR3 protein: CASSLSTSGRGEQYF
V gene: TRBV19
clone size: -
J gene: TRBJ2-7
D gene: TRBD2
CDR3 length: 15

CDR3 DNA: TGTGCCAGCAGTGCTCTAGGGGCTAGCACAGATACGCAGTATTTT
CDR3 protein: CASSALGASTDTQYF
V gene: TRBV6-5
clone size: -
J gene: TRBJ2-3
D gene: -
CDR3 length: 15

CDR3 DNA: TGTGCCAGCAGTTTACCGGACAGGGGAAGAAACACCATATATTTT
CDR3 protein: CASSLPDRGRNTIYF
V gene: TRBV28
clone size: -
J gene: TRBJ1-3
D gene: TRBD1
CDR3 length: 15

CDR3 DNA: TGTGCCAGCAGCTTGACATTTCTCTCTGGAAACACCATATATTTT
CDR3 protein: CASSLTFLSGNTIYF
V gene: TRBV7-8
clone size: -
J gene: TRBJ1-3
D gene: -
CDR3 length: 15